The 18 T cell receptor beta chains presented below share a single source sample, sequenced in a study of human T cells and chemical hapten exposure. Sample time point: pre-sensitization, week 0. As for treatment: therapeutic diphenylcyclopropenone sensitization with weekly scalp DPC. TCRdb ran MiXCR on the RACE reads and lists one entry per CDR3 protein. The data hold under 400,000 distinct CDR3 sequences, with roughly 5% observed a single time. The material sequenced was whole blood, taken in connection with sensitization to the hapten diphenylcyclopropenone (DPC). The receptor source for this set is a woman aged 45 to 65 with alopecia areata. Some clones in this sample may be carry-over from other donors' samples.

Many counts were recorded for this clonotype. The gene calls are TRBV6-5 and TRBJ2-2; D possibly corresponds to TRBD1 (5 bases). The CDR3 sequence is 14 residues long. The V end lost 8 bases, the J end lost 0 bases, and 10 bases lay between the germline ends. CDR1 MNHEY and CDR2 SVGAGI come from the germline V gene. As DNA, the CDR3 is TGTGCCAGCCATAAGGACACGAACACCGGGGAGCTGTTTTTT. Translating gives CASHKDTNTGELFF.

The chain uses TRBV6-2 or TRBV6-3 and TRBJ2-1; a weak D match, TRBD1 (6 bases). V lost 9 bases and J lost 5, with 17 bases in between. Germline CDR1 MNHEY, CDR2 SVGEGT. This CDR3 has 14 residues. The CDR3 DNA reads as TGTGCCAGTACCGTGGGGGCATCTAACAATGAGCAGTTCTTC. Translated, it gives CASTVGASNNEQFF.

The rearrangement links TRBV15 to TRBJ2-2, with a weak D call TRBD2 (6 bases). The V end lost 3 bases, the J end lost 0 bases, and 14 bases lay between the germline ends. CDR3 size: 17 residues. From germline, CDR1 is LNHNV and CDR2 YYDKDF (reference sequence). CDR3: CATSRDLAEANTGELFF. In DNA form, the CDR3 reads TGTGCCACCAGCAGGGACTTAGCGGAGGCGAACACCGGGGAGCTGTTTTTT.

This clonotype was recorded at least ten times. The chain combines TRBV4-3 with TRBJ2-3; no firm D call. The CDR3 is 14 amino acids. The V gene's germline CDR1 is LGHNA and CDR2 YSLEER. V was shortened by 1 base and J by 6 bases, with 11 bases between the two germline ends. The CDR3 sequence: CASSQGGVVDTQYF. The CDR3 DNA follows: TGCGCCAGCAGCCAAGGTGGTGTCGTGGATACGCAGTATTTT.

The chain carries TRBV4-1 and TRBJ2-3; 8 nucleotides line up with TRBD2. The CDR3 extends over 19 amino acids. V lost 3 bases, J lost 5 bases, and 19 bases stayed unmatched. Germline V gene sequence: CDR1 MGHRA, CDR2 YSYEKL. The CDR3 DNA reads TGCGCCAGCAGCCACAGCCCAGACCGAGGGCGGGGGGACATAGATACGCAGTATTTT. Encoded protein: CASSHSPDRGRGDIDTQYF.

This clonotype was detected many times. The genes are TRBV7-9 and TRBJ2-7, with 9 bases lining up with TRBD1. After removal of 5 bases from V and 2 bases from J, the junction contained 7 bases not matched to a gene. This CDR3 has 15 residues. CDR1 is SEHNR, CDR2 FQNEAQ, per germline (reference sequence). The CDR3 reads CASSPRGTGTYEQYF. CDR3 bases: TGTGCCAGCAGCCCACGCGGGACAGGGACCTACGAGCAGTACTTC.

This clonotype was counted many times. The chain employs TRBV5-1 and TRBJ2-5; 11 positions match TRBD2. CDR3 length equals 16 residues. V was clipped by 0 bases and J by 2 bases; unmatched bases: 3. The germline gives CDR1 SGHRS, CDR2 YFSETQ. CDR3 DNA: TGCGCCAGCAGCTTGGCCGGGACTAGCGGACAAGAGACCCAGTACTTC. Encoded protein: CASSLAGTSGQETQYF.

This clonotype occurred a few times. The chain combines TRBV27 with TRBJ2-3; 10 positions agree with TRBD2. The CDR3 loop spans 15 amino acids. Germline V gene lookup returns CDR1 MNHEY and CDR2 SMNVEV (reference sequence). With V trimmed by 2 bases and J by 5 bases, 4 bases remained unmatched. CDR3 nucleotides: TGTGCCAGCAGTTTAAGAGCGGGAGGGGGAGATACGCAGTATTTT. Translating gives CASSLRAGGGDTQYF.

This clonotype was seen many times. The chain uses TRBV12-3 or TRBV12-4 and TRBJ2-1; no reliable D call. This CDR3 spans 15 amino acids. V was trimmed by 5 bases and J by 4 bases, leaving 15 bases between them. The CDR3 nucleotides are TGTGCCAGCAGTCCCTCGCGAGCACTATACAATGAGCAGTTCTTC. Residues: CASSPSRALYNEQFF.

A few counts support this clonotype. This chain uses TRBV5-5 with TRBJ1-2; D gene uncertain. V lost 0 bases, J lost 1 base, and 7 bases lay in between. Germline-derived CDR1 and CDR2 are SGHKS and YYEKEE (reference sequence). The CDR3 runs 14 residues. Written as DNA, the CDR3 is TGTGCCAGCAGCTTGGCGGGCAGTAACTATGGCTACACCTTC. Translating it yields CASSLAGSNYGYTF.

This clonotype was detected ten times or more. The rearrangement uses TRBV7-2 and TRBJ2-7; tentatively, D is TRBD1 (5 bases). Germline CDR1 SGHTA, CDR2 FQGNSA. The CDR3 has 15 amino acids. The ends were cut back, 0 bases at V and 2 bases at J, with 11 bases in the middle. CDR3 in amino acids: CASSLATAGPYEQYF. The DNA for the CDR3 is TGTGCCAGCAGCTTAGCCACAGCAGGGCCCTACGAGCAGTACTTC.

The V gene is TRBV28, the J gene TRBJ2-7, with D perhaps matching TRBD1 (5 bases). V was cut by 11 bases and J by 5 bases, with 22 bases left in between. This CDR3 has 14 amino acids. The germline CDR1 and CDR2 sequences are MDHEN and SYDVKM. CDR3: CASLGPGITDEQYF. The CDR3 DNA follows: TGTGCCTCCTTGGGGCCAGGGATAACCGACGAGCAGTACTTC.

There are many counts of this clonotype. This chain links TRBV7-9 with TRBJ2-1, with unresolved D. Trimming shortened V by 4 bases and J by 5 bases, and 9 bases separated the two germline ends. CDR1 is SEHNR and CDR2 is FQNEAQ in the germline V gene (reference sequence). This CDR3 region has 13 residues. In DNA, the CDR3 is TGTGCCAGCAGCTGGACCCCTGACAATGAGCAGTTCTTC. As protein: CASSWTPDNEQFF. Based on the CDR3 plus reference TRBV7-9 and TRBJ2-1, the full variable domain is DTGVSQNPRHKITKRGQNVTFRCDPISEHNRLYWYRQTLGQGPEFLTYFQNEAQLEKSRLLSDRFSAERPKGSFSTLEIQRTEQGDSAMYLCASSWTPDNEQFFGPGTRLTVL.

This clonotype came up a few times. The CDR3 sequence: CASRNLAGGYTGELFF. DNA for the CDR3: TGTGCCAGCAGGAACCTAGCGGGAGGTTACACCGGGGAGCTGTTTTTT. The rearrangement uses TRBV28 and TRBJ2-2; TRBD2 matches 11 bases. J lost 3 bases, V lost 6 bases, and 6 bases had no gene match. CDR1 is MDHEN, CDR2 SYDVKM, per germline. The CDR3 is 16 residues long. Combining the CDR3 with reference TRBV28 and TRBJ2-2 gives the whole variable domain DVKVTQSSRYLVKRTGEKVFLECVQDMDHENMFWYRQDPGLGLRLIYFSYDVKMKEKGDIPEGYSVSREKKERFSLILESASTNQTSMYLCASRNLAGGYTGELFFGEGSRLTVL.

The chain links TRBV6-5 to TRBJ2-1; TRBD2 is a possible D gene (5 bases). The V and J ends lost 2 bases and 4 bases respectively, with 15 bases between them. There are 16 residues in the CDR3. Germline-derived CDR1 and CDR2 are MNHEY and SVGAGI. The CDR3 spells CASSYKAGLYYNEQFF. CDR3 bases: TGTGCCAGCAGTTACAAGGCAGGACTCTATTACAATGAGCAGTTCTTC.

In this sample, this clonotype turned up many times. The V and J genes are TRBV20-1 and TRBJ1-5; no reliable D call. Germline assignment: CDR1 DFQATT and CDR2 SNEGSKA (reference sequence). Trimming cost V 3 bases and J 3 bases, with 12 bases left between them. The CDR3 covers 14 residues. In DNA, the CDR3 is TGCAGTGCTAGTGCCGTCGGTGCCAATCAGCCCCAGCATTTT. Its protein product is CSASAVGANQPQHF.

This clonotype was seen a few times. In DNA form, the CDR3 reads TGTGCCAGCAGCACCCACTACAATGAGCAGTTCTTC. Translated: CASSTHYNEQFF. The rearrangement links TRBV3-1 to TRBJ2-1; D unresolved. V lost 5 bases, J lost 3 bases, and 5 bases lay in between. CDR1 LGHDT and CDR2 YNNKEL come from the germline V gene (reference sequence). The CDR3 is 12 residues long.

There are many counts of this clonotype. This chain uses TRBV29-1 with TRBJ2-4, with 8 bases fitting TRBD1. The CDR3 is 20 residues long. In germline, CDR1 is SQVTM, CDR2 ANQGSEA. V shed 6 bases and J 2 bases; nucleotides not matched to a gene: 24. CDR3 residues: CSVYLLPGQDPWGPKNIQYF. In DNA, the CDR3 is TGCAGCGTCTACCTTCTTCCGGGACAGGACCCCTGGGGTCCCAAAAACATTCAGTACTTC.